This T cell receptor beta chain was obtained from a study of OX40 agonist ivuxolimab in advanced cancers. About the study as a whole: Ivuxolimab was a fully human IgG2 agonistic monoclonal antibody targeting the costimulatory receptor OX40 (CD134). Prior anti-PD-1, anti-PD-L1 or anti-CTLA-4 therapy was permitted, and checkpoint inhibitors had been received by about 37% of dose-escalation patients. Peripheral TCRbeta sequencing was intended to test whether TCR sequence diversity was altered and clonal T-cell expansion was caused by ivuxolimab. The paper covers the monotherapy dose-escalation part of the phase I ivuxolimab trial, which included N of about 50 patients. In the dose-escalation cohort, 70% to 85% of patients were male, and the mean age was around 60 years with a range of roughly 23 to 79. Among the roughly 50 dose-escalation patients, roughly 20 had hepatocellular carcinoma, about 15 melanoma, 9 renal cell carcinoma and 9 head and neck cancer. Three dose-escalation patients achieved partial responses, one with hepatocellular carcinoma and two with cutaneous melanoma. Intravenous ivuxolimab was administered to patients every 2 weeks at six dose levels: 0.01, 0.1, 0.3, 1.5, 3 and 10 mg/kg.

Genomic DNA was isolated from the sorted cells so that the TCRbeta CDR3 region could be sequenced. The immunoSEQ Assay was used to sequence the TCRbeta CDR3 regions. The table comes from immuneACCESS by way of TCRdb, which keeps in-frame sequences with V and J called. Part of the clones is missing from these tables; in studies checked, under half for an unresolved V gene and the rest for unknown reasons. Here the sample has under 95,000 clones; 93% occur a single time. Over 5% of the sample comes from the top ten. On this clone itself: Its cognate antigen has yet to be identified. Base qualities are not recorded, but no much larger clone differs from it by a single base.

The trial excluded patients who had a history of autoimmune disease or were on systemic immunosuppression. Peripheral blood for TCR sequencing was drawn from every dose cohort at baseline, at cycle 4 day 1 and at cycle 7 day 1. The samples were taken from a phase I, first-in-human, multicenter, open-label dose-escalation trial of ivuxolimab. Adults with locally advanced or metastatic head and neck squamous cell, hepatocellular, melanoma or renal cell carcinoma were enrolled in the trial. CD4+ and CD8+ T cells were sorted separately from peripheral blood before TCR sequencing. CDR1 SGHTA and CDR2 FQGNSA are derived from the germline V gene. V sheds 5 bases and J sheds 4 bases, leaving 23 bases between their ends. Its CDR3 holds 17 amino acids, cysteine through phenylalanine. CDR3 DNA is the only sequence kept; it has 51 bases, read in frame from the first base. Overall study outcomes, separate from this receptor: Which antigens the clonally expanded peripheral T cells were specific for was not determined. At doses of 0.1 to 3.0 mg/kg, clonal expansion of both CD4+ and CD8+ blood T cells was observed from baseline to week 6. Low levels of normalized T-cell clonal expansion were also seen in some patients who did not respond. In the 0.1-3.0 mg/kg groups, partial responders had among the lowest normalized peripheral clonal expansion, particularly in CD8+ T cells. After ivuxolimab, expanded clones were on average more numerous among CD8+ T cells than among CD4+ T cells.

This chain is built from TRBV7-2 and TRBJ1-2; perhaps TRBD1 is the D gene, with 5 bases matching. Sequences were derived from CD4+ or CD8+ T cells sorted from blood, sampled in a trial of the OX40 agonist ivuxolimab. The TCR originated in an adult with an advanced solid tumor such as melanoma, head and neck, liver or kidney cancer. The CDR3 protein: CASSLRDLGSSGYGYTF. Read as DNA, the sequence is TGTGCCAGCAGCCTCCGGGACTTAGGGAGCTCCGGCTATGGCTACACCTTC.